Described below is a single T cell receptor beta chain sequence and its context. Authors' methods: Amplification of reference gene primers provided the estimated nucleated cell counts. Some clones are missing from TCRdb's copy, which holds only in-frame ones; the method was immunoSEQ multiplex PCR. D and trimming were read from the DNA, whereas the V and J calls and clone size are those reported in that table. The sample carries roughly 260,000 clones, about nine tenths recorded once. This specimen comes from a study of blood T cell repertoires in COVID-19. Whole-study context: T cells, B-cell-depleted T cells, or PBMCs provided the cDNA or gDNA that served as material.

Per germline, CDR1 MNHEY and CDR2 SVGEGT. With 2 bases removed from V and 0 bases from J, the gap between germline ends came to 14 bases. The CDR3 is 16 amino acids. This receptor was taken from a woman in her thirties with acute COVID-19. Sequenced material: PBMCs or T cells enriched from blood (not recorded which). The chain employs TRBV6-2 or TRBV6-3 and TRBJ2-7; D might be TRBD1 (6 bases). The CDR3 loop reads CASSYPNRVDSYEQYF. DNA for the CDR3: TGTGCCAGCAGTTACCCGAACAGGGTAGACTCCTACGAGCAGTACTTC.